The 5 T cell receptor beta chains presented below share a single source sample, sequenced in a study of cytomegalovirus exposure and HLA in healthy donors. PCR amplification relied on 60 Vbeta primers (plus 13 Jbeta primers). Profiling relied on immunoSEQ multiplex PCR, and the TCRdb table lists in-frame clones only, not all of them. Counted here are 100,000 or so clones, 76% occurring once; the ten biggest clones make up 4%. The sequencing sample was made of PBMCs. The receptors stem from a woman aged 45-59 years in good health and CMV-seropositive.

The chain couples TRBV5-4 to TRBJ2-5, with TRBD1 matching 9 bases. The J call may be faulty, since TRBJ2-7 better matches the DNA end. This CDR3 spans 15 amino acids. Germline CDR1 reads SGHNT; CDR2 reads YYREEE (reference sequence). CDR3 loop: CASSLPGQGPYEQYF. The CDR3 nucleotides are TGTGCCAGCAGCTTACCGGGACAGGGACCATACGAGCAGTACTTC.

The rearrangement joins TRBV7-9 to TRBJ2-3, with TRBD2 matching 15 bases. The CDR3 is 16 residues long. The germline gives CDR1 SEHNR, CDR2 FQNEAQ (reference sequence). Trimming cost V 4 bases and J 4 bases; bases outside gene matches: 3. CDR3 protein: CASSSGLAGGPDTQYF. CDR3 DNA: TGTGCCAGCAGCTCCGGACTAGCGGGAGGGCCAGATACGCAGTATTTT.

The chain recombines TRBV9 with TRBJ2-1, with TRBD2 matching 7 bases. Looked up from germline, CDR1 is SGDLS and CDR2 is YYNGEE. CDR3 length equals 16 residues. V lost 0 bases and J lost 0; bases outside the gene matches: 3. CDR3 nucleotides: TGTGCCAGCAGCGTAGAAGGCGGGAGCTCCTACAATGAGCAGTTCTTC. This translates into CASSVEGGSSYNEQFF.

The chain combines TRBV18 with TRBJ2-7; no firm D call. The CDR3 consists of 12 residues. V lost 5 bases to trimming and J lost 3 bases, with 8 bases between them. Germline assignment: CDR1 KGHSH and CDR2 LQKENI. This chain's CDR3 is CASSTTRYEQYF. Here the CDR3 DNA reads TGTGCCAGCTCAACGACACGCTACGAGCAGTACTTC. Filled out from reference TRBV18 and TRBJ2-7, the complete variable domain reads NAGVMQNPRHLVRRRGQEARLRCSPMKGHSHVYWYRQLPEEGLKFMVYLQKENIIDESGMPKERFSAEFPKEGPSILRIQQVVRGDSAAYFCASSTTRYEQYFGPGTRLTVT.

J is TRBJ2-3 and V is TRBV30, with 11 bases fitting TRBD2. Trimming cost V 0 bases and J 3 bases; bases outside gene matches: 5. The CDR3 contains 16 residues. Germline-derived CDR1 and CDR2 are GTSNPN and SVGIG (reference sequence). CDR3 sequence: CAWSVNSGGATDTQYF. The CDR3 coding sequence is TGTGCCTGGAGTGTTAATAGCGGGGGGGCGACAGATACGCAGTATTTT.